The 30 T cell receptor beta chains listed next were all sequenced from one sample in a study of T cells after yellow fever vaccination. TCRdb redid the calling of the 5' RACE reads with MiXCR, one entry per CDR3 protein. In the table there are 450,000 to 650,000 distinct CDR3 sequences, about a fifth of which are singletons. The sample in question was PBMCs, obtained roughly 23 days after the first yellow fever vaccination. The receptors were sampled from a man aged 18 to 30 who received the YFV17D yellow fever vaccine.

The chain couples TRBV4-1 to TRBJ2-4; D call uncertain. V was shortened by 0 bases and J by 1 base, with 13 bases between the two germline ends. CDR3 length: 17 amino acids. The germline CDR1 and CDR2 sequences are MGHRA and YSYEKL. The CDR3 reads CASSQETTTEAKNIQYF. The CDR3 nucleotides are TGCGCCAGCAGCCAAGAGACGACCACCGAGGCCAAAAACATTCAGTACTTC.

This sequence joins TRBV6-1 and TRBJ1-2; D is unresolved. The CDR3 covers 15 residues. V was cut by 2 bases and J by 6 bases, with 16 bases left in between. The germline V gene encodes CDR1 MNHNS and CDR2 SASEGT. The CDR3 loop reads CASSEIPGRTHGYTF. For the CDR3, the DNA is TGTGCCAGCAGTGAAATTCCGGGGAGAACTCATGGCTACACCTTC.

This clonotype came up many times. The V call is TRBV28, the J call TRBJ1-1; D uncertain. Germline CDR1 is MDHEN and CDR2 is SYDVKM. The CDR3 spans 12 residues. Between the trimmed V and J ends, which lost 5 bases and 1 base, there was a span of 5 bases. CDR3 DNA: TGTGCCAGCAGTCTCAGGAACACTGAAGCTTTCTTT. This gives the protein CASSLRNTEAFF.

The genes are TRBV7-9 and TRBJ2-1; 11 nucleotides line up with TRBD2. Trimming removed 5 bases from V and 5 bases from J; junction bases left unmatched: 5. The CDR3 sequence is 15 residues long. Germline V gene sequence: CDR1 SEHNR, CDR2 FQNEAQ (reference sequence). Here the CDR3 DNA reads TGTGCCAGCAGCCCCTGGACTAGCGGGCACAATGAGCAGTTCTTC. This sequence encodes CASSPWTSGHNEQFF.

CDR3 amino acids: CSVDWTSGSYEQYV. In nucleotides, the CDR3 is TGCAGCGTTGACTGGACTAGCGGCTCCTACGAGCAGTACGTC. The rearrangement joins TRBV29-1 to TRBJ2-7, with TRBD2 matching 10 bases. The CDR3 runs to 14 residues. Germline CDR1 SQVTM, CDR2 ANQGSEA. V lost 3 bases and J lost 0; bases outside the gene matches: 2.

There are a few counts of this clonotype. The CDR3 bases are TGCGCCAGCAGCCAAGTTACAGCGGGGGGGCGATACGAGCAGTACTTC. This codes for CASSQVTAGGRYEQYF. This chain links TRBV4-1 with TRBJ2-7; 10 bases are shared with TRBD2. V shed 1 base, J shed 4 bases, and the junction held 7 bases outside the gene matches. The CDR3 sequence is 16 residues long. Germline V CDR1 and CDR2: MGHRA, YSYEKL.

A few counts support this clonotype. V and J are TRBV6-2 or TRBV6-3 and TRBJ1-6; D is unresolved. This CDR3 comprises 14 residues. V lost 1 base and J 7 bases, leaving 8 bases between the germline ends. Germline CDR1 is MNHEY and CDR2 is SVGEGT. The CDR3 loop reads CASSYFTGNSPLHF. CDR3 nucleotides: TGTGCCAGCAGTTACTTTACGGGAAATTCACCCCTCCACTTT.

The chain has TRBV5-1 and TRBJ2-1, with a possible D match to TRBD1 (5 bases). Trimming removed 3 bases at V and 11 bases at J, with 12 bases between. The CDR3 contains 12 residues. Germline lookup yields CDR1 SGHRS and CDR2 YFSETQ. The DNA for the CDR3 is TGCGCCAGCAGCTCAAGGGGTCCACAGCAGTTCTTC. This gives the protein CASSSRGPQQFF.

This CDR3 is CASSYSASYQPQHF. DNA for the CDR3: TGTGCCAGCAGTTACTCAGCCAGCTATCAGCCCCAGCATTTT. The rearrangement links TRBV6-5 to TRBJ1-5; no firm D call. V was clipped by 0 bases and J by 5 bases, with 8 bases between them. The CDR3 length is 14 residues. The V gene's germline CDR1 is MNHEY and CDR2 SVGAGI.

V usage is TRBV2 and J usage is TRBJ2-2; D is ambiguous. V lost 6 bases to trimming and J lost 4 bases, with 15 bases between them. The CDR3 has 15 amino acids. Germline values: CDR1 SNHLY, CDR2 FYNNEI. The CDR3 bases are TGTGCCAGCAGCCCCGTCCAAGTCGCCACCGGGGAGCTGTTTTTT. Its protein is CASSPVQVATGELFF.

The chain is built from TRBV5-1 and TRBJ2-1; 10 bases map to TRBD2. Germline V CDR1 and CDR2: SGHRS, YFSETQ. The CDR3 has 15 residues. J lost 3 bases, V lost 4 bases, and 4 bases had no gene match. The CDR3 coding sequence is TGCGCCAGCAGCACGCTAGCGGGGGACTACAATGAGCAGTTCTTC. Its protein is CASSTLAGDYNEQFF. The full variable domain, in which reference TRBV5-1 and TRBJ2-1 provide the parts outside the CDR3, is KAGVTQTPRYLIKTRGQQVTLSCSPISGHRSVSWYQQTPGQGLQFLFEYFSETQRNKGNFPGRFSGRQFSNSRSEMNVSTLELGDSALYLCASSTLAGDYNEQFFGPGTRLTVL.

This clonotype has just a few counts. The genes are TRBV5-6 and TRBJ2-5; D call uncertain. CDR3 size: 14 residues. The germline CDR1 and CDR2 sequences are SGHDT and YYEEEE. V dropped 1 base and J dropped 2 bases, with 9 bases sitting between them. The CDR3 is CASSLSTWQETQYF. The CDR3 bases are TGTGCCAGCAGCTTGTCAACGTGGCAAGAGACCCAGTACTTC.

The sample holds a few counts of this clonotype. This chain uses TRBV5-1 with TRBJ1-6, with 8 bases lining up with TRBD1. V was clipped by 0 bases and J by 10 bases; unmatched bases: 6. The CDR3 contains 15 residues. Per the germline V gene, CDR1 is SGHRS and CDR2 is YFSETQ. The CDR3 here is CASSLADRGRSPLHF. Here the CDR3 DNA reads TGCGCCAGCAGCTTGGCTGACAGGGGCCGCTCACCCCTCCACTTT.

This clonotype was counted a single time. The chain is built from TRBV11-2 and TRBJ1-1, with TRBD1 as a possible D gene (6 bases). This CDR3 contains 15 residues. Per germline, CDR1 SGHAT and CDR2 FQNNGV. Trimming took off 4 bases at V and 0 bases at J, with 12 bases between the two ends. The chain's CDR3 is CASSSPGQVNTEAFF. The CDR3 DNA reads as TGTGCCAGCAGCTCACCGGGACAAGTGAACACTGAAGCTTTCTTT.

Notes on this clonotype: The junction and the germline gene differ at one end; a read error may be behind it. The genes are TRBV6-6 and TRBJ2-1; no reliable D call. Germline values: CDR1 MNHNY, CDR2 SVGAGI (reference sequence). CDR3 size: 13 residues. CDR3 region: CASSYLGYSEQFF. In nucleotides, the CDR3 is TGTGCCAGCAGTTACCTTGGGTACAGTGAGCAGTTCTTC.

This rearrangement joins TRBV30 to TRBJ2-7; tentatively, D is TRBD1 (5 bases). V lost 2 bases and J lost 5, with 16 bases in between. This CDR3 spans 14 amino acids. Germline values: CDR1 GTSNPN, CDR2 SVGIG (reference sequence). CDR3 DNA sequence: TGTGCCTGGAGTAGTATGCAGGGCGGCCACGAGCAGTACTTC. It codes for CAWSSMQGGHEQYF.

This clonotype was detected a few times. The chain couples TRBV5-1 to TRBJ2-1; D possibly corresponds to TRBD2 (7 bases). The CDR3 spans 15 residues. In germline, CDR1 is SGHRS, CDR2 YFSETQ. Trimming stripped 4 bases from V and 7 bases from J, with 18 bases between. DNA for the CDR3: TGCGCCAGCAGCACGGAGGGGGGGGGCATTAATGAGCAGTTCTTC. This encodes CASSTEGGGINEQFF.

In the case of this clonotype: The junction departs from the called germline gene at one end, perhaps through a read error. The gene calls are TRBV7-7 and TRBJ2-1; possible D gene TRBD1, 6 bases. Germline values: CDR1 SSHAT, CDR2 FNYEAQ (reference sequence). The CDR3 covers 15 residues. The chain's CDR3 is CASSLNRVRVDEQFF. The DNA for the CDR3 is TGTGCTAGCAGCTTAAACAGGGTGCGGGTCGATGAGCAGTTCTTC.

V and J are TRBV15 and TRBJ1-6; D remains ambiguous. Trimming left V 0 bases short and J 13 bases short, with 10 bases between. Germline V gene lookup returns CDR1 LNHNV and CDR2 YYDKDF (reference sequence). CDR3 length: 13 residues. CDR3 bases: TGTGCCACCAGCAGAGATCGGAGTGCTCCCCTCCACTTT. Encoded protein: CATSRDRSAPLHF.

This clonotype has just a few counts. The rearrangement links TRBV3-1 to TRBJ1-5; D gene unclear. This CDR3 spans 18 amino acids. Germline values: CDR1 LGHDT, CDR2 YNNKEL (reference sequence). V gave up 0 bases and J gave up 0 bases, with 15 bases separating them. The CDR3 sequence: CASSQDLRDIYSNQPQHF. The DNA of the CDR3 is TGTGCCAGCAGCCAAGATCTCAGAGACATTTATAGCAATCAGCCCCAGCATTTT.

The chain couples TRBV9 to TRBJ1-1; D gene ambiguous. Germline V lookup: CDR1 SGDLS, CDR2 YYNGEE. The CDR3 totals 13 residues. Deletions cut 4 bases from V and 3 bases from J, with 10 bases between. This CDR3 is CASSTYEDTEAFF. Here the CDR3 DNA reads TGTGCCAGCAGCACCTACGAGGACACTGAAGCTTTCTTT.

This clonotype was observed a few times. The chain joins TRBV13 to TRBJ1-5; D is uncertain. CDR1 and CDR2 (germline): PRHDT, FYEKMQ (reference sequence). This CDR3 spans 12 amino acids. V lost 11 bases, J lost 3 bases, and 11 bases lay in between. CDR3: CASGQYNQPQHF. CDR3 nucleotides: TGTGCCTCGGGCCAGTACAATCAGCCCCAGCATTTT.

The rearrangement uses TRBV20-1 and TRBJ2-1; no clear D. Looked up from germline, CDR1 is DFQATT and CDR2 is SNEGSKA (reference sequence). Trimming took off 2 bases at V and 8 bases at J, with 10 bases between the two ends. This CDR3 is 12 amino acids long. CDR3 DNA sequence: TGCAGTGCTAGAAGATCTGGCCATGAGCAGTTCTTC. Its protein product is CSARRSGHEQFF.

The chain combines TRBV7-2 with TRBJ1-1, with D possibly TRBD1 on 5 matching bases. V lost 5 bases to trimming and J lost 2 bases, with 18 bases between them. The CDR3 totals 16 residues. Germline V gene data show CDR1 as SGHTA and CDR2 as FQGNSA. CDR3: CASSTPGRGPNTEAFF. The DNA of the CDR3 is TGTGCCAGCAGCACACCAGGGAGGGGACCCAACACTGAAGCTTTCTTT.

The V and J genes are TRBV4-2 and TRBJ2-3; tentatively, D is TRBD2 (6 bases). The CDR3 is 17 residues long. Per germline, CDR1 LGHNA and CDR2 YNFKEQ. The V and J ends lost 3 bases and 4 bases respectively, with 20 bases between them. Here the CDR3 DNA reads TGTGCCAGCAGCCACCGAACGGAGCGGGCTAGCCCAGATACGCAGTATTTT. This translates into CASSHRTERASPDTQYF.

The chain couples TRBV29-1 to TRBJ1-4; D not certain. CDR1 SQVTM and CDR2 ANQGSEA come from the germline V gene. CDR3 length equals 12 residues. Trimming cost V 6 bases and J 4 bases, with 9 bases left between them. The CDR3 nucleotides are TGCAGCGTGTCTGGAGTTAATGAAAAACTGTTTTTT. Amino acid sequence: CSVSGVNEKLFF.

Many counts were recorded for this clonotype. The chain is built from TRBV20-1 and TRBJ2-1; TRBD2 matches 8 bases. This CDR3 has 18 amino acids. V was clipped by 4 bases and J by 0 bases; unmatched bases: 14. Per germline, CDR1 DFQATT and CDR2 SNEGSKA (reference sequence). As DNA, the CDR3 is TGCAGTGCTACCGGGAGGGCTAGCGGGCCCGGCTCCTACAATGAGCAGTTCTTC. Amino acids: CSATGRASGPGSYNEQFF.

This clonotype was counted once. Because the CDR3 is missing its conserved closing phenylalanine or tryptophan, this is likely a read error. The chain has TRBV5-1 and TRBJ1-5, with D hard to call. The CDR3 is 13 residues long. Trimming took off 1 base at V and 3 bases at J, with 5 bases between the two ends. CDR1 and CDR2 from the germline V gene are SGHRS and YFSETQ. Written as DNA, the CDR3 is TGCGCCAGCAGCTTGACAGTCAATCAGCCCCAGCATTCT. It encodes CASSLTVNQPQHS.

Concerning this clonotype itself: Mismatch with germline at one junction end may stem from a read error. The CDR3 DNA follows: TGTGCCTGCAGTGTACCTTGGAGCCACGACGGCTACGAGCAGTACTTC. It codes for CACSVPWSHDGYEQYF. The J gene is TRBJ2-7, the V gene TRBV30; D remains unclear. The CDR3 spans 16 residues. The V gene's germline CDR1 is GTSNPN and CDR2 SVGIG (reference sequence).

The gene calls are TRBV6-1 and TRBJ2-3, with no clear D. The CDR3 runs 18 residues. The germline CDR1 and CDR2 sequences are MNHNS and SASEGT. Trimming removed 3 bases at V and 1 base at J, with 20 bases between. This CDR3 is CASSDQMHILGGTDTQYF. The CDR3 nucleotides are TGTGCCAGCAGTGACCAGATGCATATCTTGGGCGGCACAGATACGCAGTATTTT.